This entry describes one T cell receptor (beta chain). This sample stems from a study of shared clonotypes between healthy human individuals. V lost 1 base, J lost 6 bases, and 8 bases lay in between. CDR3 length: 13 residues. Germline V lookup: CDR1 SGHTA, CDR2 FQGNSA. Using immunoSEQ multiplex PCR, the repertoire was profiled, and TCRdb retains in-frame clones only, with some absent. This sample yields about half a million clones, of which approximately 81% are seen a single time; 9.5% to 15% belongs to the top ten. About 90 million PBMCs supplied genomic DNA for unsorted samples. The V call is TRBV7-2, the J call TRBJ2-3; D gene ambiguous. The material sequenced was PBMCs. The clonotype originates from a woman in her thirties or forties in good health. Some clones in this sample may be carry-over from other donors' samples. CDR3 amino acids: CASSLGAGDTQYF. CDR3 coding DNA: TGTGCCAGCAGCTTAGGGGCAGGCGATACGCAGTATTTT.